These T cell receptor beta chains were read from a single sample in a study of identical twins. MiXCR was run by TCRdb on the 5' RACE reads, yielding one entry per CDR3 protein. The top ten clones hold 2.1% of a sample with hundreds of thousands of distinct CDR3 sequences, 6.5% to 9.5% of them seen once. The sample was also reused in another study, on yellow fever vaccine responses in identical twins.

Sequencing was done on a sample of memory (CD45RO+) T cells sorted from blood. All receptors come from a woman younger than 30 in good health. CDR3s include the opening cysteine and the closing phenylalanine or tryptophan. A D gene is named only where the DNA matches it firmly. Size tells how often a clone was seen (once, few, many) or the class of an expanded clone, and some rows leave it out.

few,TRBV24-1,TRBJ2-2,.,TGTGCCACCTCAGACACGAGTATGGCCGGGGAGCTGTTTTTT,CATSDTSMAGELFF
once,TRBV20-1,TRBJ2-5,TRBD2,TGCAGTGTCCACCCCCGTCTAGCGGGGGAGCAAGAGACCCAGTACTTC,CSVHPRLAGEQETQYF
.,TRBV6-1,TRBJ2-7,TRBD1,TGTGCCAGCAGTACGGTCCGACAGGGGAGTTCCTACGAGCAGTACTTC,CASSTVRQGSSYEQYF
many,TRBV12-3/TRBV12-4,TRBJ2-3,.,TGTGCCAGCAGTCAAGCGGGACACAGCACAGATACGCAGTATTTT,CASSQAGHSTDTQYF
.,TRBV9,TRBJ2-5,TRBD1,TGTGCCAGCAGCGGAGGGACAGGGCTCCAAGAGACCCAGTACTTC,CASSGGTGLQETQYF
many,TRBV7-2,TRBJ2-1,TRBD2,TGTGCCAGCAGCCAGGCACCGGGACTAGCGACCTATGAGCAGTTCTTC,CASSQAPGLATYEQFF
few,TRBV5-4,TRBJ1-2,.,TGTGCCAGCAGCTCGCGGGAGGCCTATGGCTACACCTTC,CASSSREAYGYTF
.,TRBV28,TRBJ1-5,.,TGTGCCGGGGGGACTCAAAATCAGCCCCAGCATTTT,CAGGTQNQPQHF
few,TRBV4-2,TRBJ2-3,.,TGTGCCAGCAGCCAAGGTAGTGGGGTCGGCACAGATACGCAGTATTTT,CASSQGSGVGTDTQYF
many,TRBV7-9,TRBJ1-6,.,TGTGCCAGCAGCTCCGCAGGGGCGACCTATAATTCACCCCTCCACTTT,CASSSAGATYNSPLHF
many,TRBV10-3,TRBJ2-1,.,TGTGCCATCAGTGAGTCCGTCAACAATGAGCAGTTCTTC,CAISESVNNEQFF
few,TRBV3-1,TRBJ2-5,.,TGTGCCAGCAGCCAAGTTTCGAGCTGGCAAGAGACCCAGTACTTC,CASSQVSSWQETQYF
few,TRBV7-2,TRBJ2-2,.,TGTGCCAGCAGCTTCCCTTACGGCGGGGTGAACACCGGGGAGCTGTTTTTT,CASSFPYGGVNTGELFF
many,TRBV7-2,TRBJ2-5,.,TGTGCCAGCAGCTTAATGGGAGTGAAGGAGACCCAGTACTTC,CASSLMGVKETQYF
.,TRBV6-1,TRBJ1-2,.,TGTGCCAGCAGTGTTAATATACAGGGTGCCTCTGGCTACACCTTC,CASSVNIQGASGYTF
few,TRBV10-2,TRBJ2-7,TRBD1,TGCGCCAGCAGTGGGCAGGGGGCTGGGGAGCAGTACTTC,CASSGQGAGEQYF
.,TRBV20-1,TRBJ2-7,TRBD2,TGCAGTGCTAGAGAGCTAGCGGGCTACGAGCAGTACTTC,CSARELAGYEQYF
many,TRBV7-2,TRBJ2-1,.,TGTGCCAGCAGCTTAGGGGATAGTTCCTTATCCTACAATGAGCAGTTCTTC,CASSLGDSSLSYNEQFF
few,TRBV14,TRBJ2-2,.,TGTGCCAGCAGCCCTCGGGGTAGCGGGAACACCGGGGAGCTGTTTTTT,CASSPRGSGNTGELFF
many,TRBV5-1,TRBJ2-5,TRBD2,TGCGCCAGCAGCTTGGGACTAGCGGGTCGAGATCAAGAGACCCAGTACTTC,CASSLGLAGRDQETQYF
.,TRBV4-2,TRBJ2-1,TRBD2,TGTGCCAGCAGCCCGGCGACGAGCGGGAGTCAATACAATGAGCAGTTCTTC,CASSPATSGSQYNEQFF
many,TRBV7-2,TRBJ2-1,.,TGTGCCAGCAGCTTAGCGGGGGGCAGGCAATACAATGAGCAGTTCTTC,CASSLAGGRQYNEQFF
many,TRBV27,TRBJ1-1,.,TGTGCCAGCAGGACCCTGATGAACACTGAAGCTTTCTTT,CASRTLMNTEAFF
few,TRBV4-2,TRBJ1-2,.,TGTGCCAGCAGCCAAGAAGTCTCGGCTGCTAACTATGGCTACACCTTC,CASSQEVSAANYGYTF
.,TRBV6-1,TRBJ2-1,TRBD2,TGTGCCAGCAGTGAATATGGACTAGACTACAATGAGCAGTTCTTC,CASSEYGLDYNEQFF
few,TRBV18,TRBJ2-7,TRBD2,TGTGCCAGCTCGCCGTTGGGCGGGAGCAGCTCCTACGAGCAGTACTTC,CASSPLGGSSSYEQYF
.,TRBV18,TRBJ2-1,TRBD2,TGTGCCAGCTCACCCTTAGCGGGACGCTCCTACAATGAGCAGTTCTTC,CASSPLAGRSYNEQFF
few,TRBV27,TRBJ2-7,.,TGTGCCAGCAAACTGAGGGGATTAAGCTACGAGCAGTACTTC,CASKLRGLSYEQYF
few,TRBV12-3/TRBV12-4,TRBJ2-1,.,TGTGCCAGCAGTTTATTGCGGGGGCACAATGAGCAGTTCTTC,CASSLLRGHNEQFF
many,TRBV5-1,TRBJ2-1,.,TGCGCCAGCAGCGATTCCGGGACCCGATACAATGAGCAGTTCTTC,CASSDSGTRYNEQFF
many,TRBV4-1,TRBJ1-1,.,TGCGCCAGCAGCCAGGGGGGGACGGTAACTGAAGCTTTCTTT,CASSQGGTVTEAFF
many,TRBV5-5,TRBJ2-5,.,TGTGCCAGCAGCTTGGCGCTAGCTCAAGAGACCCAGTACTTC,CASSLALAQETQYF
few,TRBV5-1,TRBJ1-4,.,TGCGCCAGCAGCACGAACTCGGGATCTGGGGAAAAACTGTTTTTT,CASSTNSGSGEKLFF
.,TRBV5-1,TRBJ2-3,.,TGCGCCAGCAGCTTGAGGAACAGGGAGTCGGCAGATACGCAGTATTTT,CASSLRNRESADTQYF
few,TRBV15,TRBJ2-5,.,TGTGCCACCAGCAGAGATCGGGCCCCGACCGCGGAGACCCAGTACTTC,CATSRDRAPTAETQYF
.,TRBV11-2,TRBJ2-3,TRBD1,TGTGCCAGCAGCTTCTCCGGACAGGGCACAGATACGCAGTATTTT,CASSFSGQGTDTQYF
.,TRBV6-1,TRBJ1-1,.,TGTGCCAGCAGGGAAGTGGGTTATGAAGCTTTCTTT,CASREVGYEAFF
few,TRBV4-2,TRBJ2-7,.,TGTGCCAGCAGCCAAGAAAGGGGGACGGGGCGCCACTACGAGCTGTACTTC,CASSQERGTGRHYELYF
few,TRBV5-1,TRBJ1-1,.,TGCGCCAGCAGCGTCTCGGACAATCATCACACTGAAGCTTTCTTT,CASSVSDNHHTEAFF
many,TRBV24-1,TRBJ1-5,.,TGTGCCACCGCCCGGGTCCTGATGTATCAGCCCCAGCATTTT,CATARVLMYQPQHF
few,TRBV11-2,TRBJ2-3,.,TGTGCCAGCAGCCGGCCCGGGACCGCGGGCACAGATACGCAGTATTTT,CASSRPGTAGTDTQYF
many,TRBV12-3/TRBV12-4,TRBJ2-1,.,TGTGCCAGCAGTTTACGGGAGAGCTCCTACAATGAGCAGTTCTTC,CASSLRESSYNEQFF
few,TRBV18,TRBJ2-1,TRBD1,TGTGCCAGCTCACCCAAAGGAGGGACAGGCTCCTACAATGAGCAGTTCTTC,CASSPKGGTGSYNEQFF
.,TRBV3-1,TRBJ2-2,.,TGTGCCTGCACCCAGAATTATCAGGGTATCGGGGAGCTGTTTTTT,CACTQNYQGIGELFF
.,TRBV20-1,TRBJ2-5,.,TGCAGTGCTAGAGTCTATGAGACCCAGTACTTC,CSARVYETQYF
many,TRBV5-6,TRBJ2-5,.,TGTGCCAGCAACCCTGGGTGGGGGCGGGCCCAAGAGACCCAGTACTTC,CASNPGWGRAQETQYF
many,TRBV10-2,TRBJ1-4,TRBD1,TGCGCCAGCAGTGAGTCGACAACAGGGGGGGGAAATGAAAAACTGTTTTTT,CASSESTTGGGNEKLFF
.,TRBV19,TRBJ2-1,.,TGTGCCAGTAGTATAGCCCCCTACTCGTACAATGAGCAGTTCTTC,CASSIAPYSYNEQFF
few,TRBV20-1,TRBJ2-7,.,TGCAGTGCTAGACCCGCCGGGACTGAGGCCTACGAGCAGTACTTC,CSARPAGTEAYEQYF
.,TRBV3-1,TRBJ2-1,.,TGTGCCAGCAGCCAAAAAAACAATGAGCAGTTCTTC,CASSQKNNEQFF
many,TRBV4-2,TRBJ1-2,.,TGTGCCAGCAGCCAAGATAGAGCCCCCGTCTATGGCTACACCTTC,CASSQDRAPVYGYTF
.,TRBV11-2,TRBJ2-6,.,TGTGCCAGCAGCCGGGGGGCATCTGGGGCCAACGTCCTGACTTTC,CASSRGASGANVLTF
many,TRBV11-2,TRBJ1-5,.,TGTGCCAGCAGCTTACAGGGTCATCAGCCCCAGCATTTT,CASSLQGHQPQHF
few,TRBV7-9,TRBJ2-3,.,TGTGCCTCCCGCCCGGGCGGTGGAGATACGCAGTATTTT,CASRPGGGDTQYF
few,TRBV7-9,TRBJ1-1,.,TGTGCCAGCAGCTCAGGGACTCCCAACACTGAAGCTTTCTTT,CASSSGTPNTEAFF
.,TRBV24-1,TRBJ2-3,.,TGTGCCACCAGTGATACAGACGCAAGCACAGATACGCAGTATTTT,CATSDTDASTDTQYF
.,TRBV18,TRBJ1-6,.,TGTGCCAGCTCACCTAACAGGGATAGGAATTCACCCCTCCACTTT,CASSPNRDRNSPLHF
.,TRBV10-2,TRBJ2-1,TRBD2,TGCGCCAGCCTAAACCGGGGGGGGGTCCAAAATGAGCAGTTCTTC,CASLNRGGVQNEQFF
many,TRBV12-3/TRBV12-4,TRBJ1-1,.,TGTGCCAGCACCCCGGACCAGGGGACTGAAGCTTTCTTT,CASTPDQGTEAFF